Below, 18 T cell receptor beta chains from the same sample are listed, as sequenced in a study of cytomegalovirus exposure and HLA in healthy donors. PCR was performed using 60 Vbeta and 13 Jbeta primers. Clones were sequenced by immunoSEQ multiplex PCR, and TCRdb holds only the in-frame ones, with some missing. In the table there are about 140,000 clones, almost 85% of which are singletons. The sequenced sample consisted of PBMCs. These receptor sequences come from a man aged 25-45 years in good health and CMV-seropositive.

The chain couples TRBV5-5 to TRBJ2-5; 10 bases are a match to TRBD2. The germline V gene has CDR1 SGHKS and CDR2 YYEKEE (reference sequence). The CDR3 sequence is 17 residues long. V lost 0 bases, J lost 0 bases, and 5 bases stayed unmatched. The DNA for the CDR3 is TGTGCCAGCAGCTTGGGCCTACTAGCGGGGAACCAAGAGACCCAGTACTTC. Protein product: CASSLGLLAGNQETQYF.

A note on this clone: Relative to the germline gene, one junction end is altered; a read error may explain this. The chain couples TRBV6-4 to TRBJ2-7; weak D call: TRBD2 (6 bases). Germline V CDR1 and CDR2: MRHNA, SNTAGT. There are 11 residues in the CDR3. CDR3 region: CASSSWRDLSF. As DNA, the CDR3 is TGTGCCAGCAGTAGTTGGCGGGACCTCTCTTTC.

CDR3 region: CASSPDYNTGELFF. CDR3 sequence (DNA): TGTGCCAGCAGCCCGGACTATAACACCGGGGAGCTGTTTTTT. The chain joins TRBV5-6 to TRBJ2-2; D might be TRBD2 (6 bases). Trimming removed 4 bases from V and 2 bases from J, with 9 bases in between. The length of the CDR3 is 14 residues. Germline CDR1 is SGHDT and CDR2 is YYEEEE.

Here the CDR3 reads CASSETGGQETQYF. The CDR3 DNA reads as TGTGCCAGCAGTGAAACAGGGGGGCAAGAGACCCAGTACTTC. The rearrangement joins TRBV6-1 to TRBJ2-5, with TRBD1 matching 8 bases. This CDR3 is 14 amino acids long. In germline, CDR1 is MNHNS, CDR2 SASEGT. V dropped 2 bases and J dropped 2; count of bases not matched to a gene: 1.

The chain joins TRBV9 to TRBJ1-3, with a possible D match to TRBD1 (6 bases). Germline V gene data show CDR1 as SGDLS and CDR2 as YYNGEE. The CDR3 totals 14 residues. Trimming left V 3 bases short and J 5 bases short, with 12 bases between. CDR3 bases: TGTGCCAGCAGCGCTACACAGGGTAGAAACACCATATATTTT. It encodes CASSATQGRNTIYF.

The chain couples TRBV9 to TRBJ1-2, with D tentatively TRBD1 (5 bases). Trimming shortened V by 0 bases and J by 6 bases, and 15 bases separated the two germline ends. Germline V gene lookup returns CDR1 SGDLS and CDR2 YYNGEE. CDR3 length: 15 amino acids. The CDR3 DNA reads as TGTGCCAGCAGCGTAGACCCCAGGGTGAGCAATGGCTACACCTTC. As protein: CASSVDPRVSNGYTF.

The V gene is TRBV7-6, the J gene TRBJ2-3, with 7 bases that match TRBD1. Trimming at V came to 3 bases and at J to 3 bases, leaving 6 bases not matched to a gene. This CDR3 contains 15 residues. Germline V gene lookup returns CDR1 SGHVS and CDR2 FNYEAQ. CDR3 protein: CASSFQLTGTDTQYF. The CDR3 DNA reads as TGTGCCAGCAGCTTTCAGCTGACAGGGACAGATACGCAGTATTTT.

The chain joins TRBV28 to TRBJ2-5, with D perhaps matching TRBD1 (6 bases). This CDR3 has 14 amino acids. The germline V gene encodes CDR1 MDHEN and CDR2 SYDVKM. Between the trimmed V and J ends, which lost 4 bases and 8 bases, there was a span of 17 bases. CDR3 loop: CASSSGQMYQTQYF. The CDR3 nucleotides read TGTGCCAGCAGTTCAGGACAGATGTATCAAACCCAGTACTTC.

This chain connects TRBV7-8 to TRBJ1-6, with D perhaps TRBD1 (5 bases). From germline, CDR1 is SGHVS and CDR2 FQNEAQ. The CDR3 covers 16 residues. V was shortened by 1 base and J by 9 bases, with 16 bases between the two germline ends. DNA of the CDR3: TGTGCCAGCAGCTTAGGGGGCGCCCCAGGTGGTTCACCCCTCCACTTT. Protein product: CASSLGGAPGGSPLHF.

CDR3 sequence reads: CASSLGTGGWTEAFF. CDR3 bases: TGCGCCAGCAGCTTGGGGACGGGGGGATGGACTGAAGCTTTCTTT. The V call is TRBV5-1, the J call TRBJ1-1, with D possibly TRBD1 on 5 matching bases. The CDR3 runs to 15 residues. The germline gives CDR1 SGHRS, CDR2 YFSETQ. The V end was cut by 0 bases, the J end by 5 bases, with 14 bases between.

The chain uses TRBV28 and TRBJ2-7; D possibly corresponds to TRBD2 (6 bases). The CDR3 contains 15 residues. Trimming took off 6 bases at V and 0 bases at J, with 15 bases between the two ends. From germline, CDR1 is MDHEN and CDR2 SYDVKM. CDR3 sequence (DNA): TGTGCCAGCAGAACCGGGACTTTTATCTCCTACGAGCAGTACTTC. This codes for CASRTGTFISYEQYF.

The chain joins TRBV30 to TRBJ2-7; the D gene is possibly TRBD1 (6 bases). Germline CDR1 reads GTSNPN; CDR2 reads SVGIG (reference sequence). This CDR3 has 15 residues. V shed 2 bases and J shed 0 bases, with 14 bases lying between them. The CDR3 reads CAWSSWTVSSYEQYF. CDR3 sequence (DNA): TGTGCCTGGAGTTCCTGGACAGTCAGCTCCTACGAGCAGTACTTC. Full variable domain (missing parts from reference TRBV30 and TRBJ2-7): SQTIHQWPATLVQPVGSPLSLECTVEGTSNPNLYWYRQAAGRGLQLLFYSVGIGQISSEVPQNLSASRPQDRQFILSSKKLLLSDSGFYLCAWSSWTVSSYEQYFGPGTRLTVT.

This clone was seen only once. The rearrangement joins TRBV15 to TRBJ1-1, with a possible D match to TRBD1 (5 bases). Trimming cost V 0 bases and J 10 bases, with 12 bases left between them. CDR1 LNHNV and CDR2 YYDKDF come from the germline V gene (reference sequence). This CDR3 is built from 13 residues. The CDR3 region has the DNA TGTGCCACCAGCAGAGATCGAGGGAGGGGAGCTTTCTTT. This translates into CATSRDRGRGAFF.

V and J are TRBV9 and TRBJ2-4; D is ambiguous. The CDR3 contains 15 residues. Germline V lookup: CDR1 SGDLS, CDR2 YYNGEE. Trimming stripped 0 bases from V and 1 base from J, with 8 bases between. CDR3 coding DNA: TGTGCCAGCAGCGTAGATCCGGGTGCCAAAAACATTCAGTACTTC. It encodes CASSVDPGAKNIQYF.

The V gene is TRBV19, the J gene TRBJ1-5; D ambiguous. Trimming cost V 5 bases and J 8 bases, with 16 bases left between them. CDR1 is LNHDA, CDR2 SQIVND, per germline (reference sequence). The CDR3 spans 14 residues. Here the CDR3 reads CASSPPFSEEPQHF. CDR3 in DNA: TGTGCCAGTAGTCCCCCATTCAGTGAGGAGCCCCAGCATTTT.

This chain uses TRBV2 with TRBJ2-5, with 11 bases identical to TRBD2. The CDR3 has 15 amino acids. The germline CDR1 and CDR2 sequences are SNHLY and FYNNEI. V lost 6 bases and J lost 4; bases outside the gene matches: 7. The CDR3 DNA follows: TGTGCCAGCAGACTAATAGCGGGAGGGACAGAGACCCAGTACTTC. Translation gives CASRLIAGGTETQYF.

The rearrangement uses TRBV9 and TRBJ1-2, with TRBD1 matching 7 bases. CDR1 is SGDLS, CDR2 YYNGEE, per germline. The V gene end was trimmed by 10 bases and the J gene end by 4 bases; junction bases not matched to a gene: 16. This CDR3 comprises 15 residues. The CDR3 DNA is TGTGCCTCTCAGGGAATCCGGGACAGCCTCTATGGCTACACCTTC. Its translation: CASQGIRDSLYGYTF.

The CDR3 is CASSRTDTDTQYF. The CDR3 nucleotides are TGTGCCAGCTCTCGGACAGACACAGATACGCAGTATTTT. The V and J genes are TRBV18 and TRBJ2-3, with D possibly being TRBD1 (6 bases). This CDR3 is 13 amino acids long. In germline, CDR1 is KGHSH, CDR2 LQKENI. Between the trimmed V and J ends, which lost 6 bases and 2 bases, there was a span of 9 bases.